This entry concerns a single TCR beta chain. The antigen remains unidentified. This specimen comes from a study of cytomegalovirus exposure and HLA in healthy donors. Study findings and constraints: Cytomegalovirus association was listed for roughly 160 TCR beta chains.

The donors formed part of the roughly 120-subject validation cohort, distinct from the approximately 640-subject first cohort. V lost 5 bases to trimming and J lost 1 base; unmatched junction nucleotides: 4. In germline, CDR1 is SGHVS, CDR2 FQNEAQ. The CDR3 sequence is 14 residues long. TCRdb's copy holds only in-frame clones and misses some; the assay was immunoSEQ multiplex PCR. The sample includes about 120,000 clones, about 84% of them seen just once. This clonotype was sampled from a woman in her 30s in good health and CMV-seronegative. V gene TRBV7-8 combines with J gene TRBJ1-1; 7 bases are shared with TRBD1. The sequenced sample was PBMCs. This chain's CDR3 is CASSRDRANTEAFF. For the CDR3, the DNA is TGTGCCAGCAGCCGGGACAGAGCGAACACTGAAGCTTTCTTT.